This entry lists 21 T cell receptor beta chains sequenced from one sample in a study of T cell responses to AZD1222 COVID-19 vaccine. TCRdb's copy holds only in-frame clones and misses some; the assay was immunoSEQ multiplex PCR. The sample has 85,000 to 110,000 clones; 75% to 90% are singletons. The specimen comprised peripheral blood, sampled on day 0 of AZD1222 vaccination. These receptors were obtained from an adult in good health.

V and J are TRBV4-3 and TRBJ2-7; 7 bases map to TRBD2. V lost 1 base to trimming and J lost 3 bases; unmatched junction nucleotides: 3. This CDR3 contains 14 residues. Germline CDR1 reads LGHNA; CDR2 reads YSLEER. This chain's CDR3 is CASSQGTSVYEQYF. The CDR3 bases are TGCGCCAGCAGCCAAGGGACTAGTGTCTACGAGCAGTACTTC.

This rearrangement joins TRBV3-1 (or the pseudogene TRBV3-2) to TRBJ1-6; D not resolved. Germline CDR1 reads LGHDT; CDR2 reads YNNKEL (reference sequence). V was pared by 1 base and J by 6 bases, with 10 bases between. The CDR3 has 15 residues. CDR3 in DNA: TGTGCCAGCAGCCAAGCGGCGGGGATTAATTCACCCCTCCACTTT. Translation gives CASSQAAGINSPLHF.

CDR3 sequence reads: CASSRPGPNEQFF. CDR3 DNA sequence: TGTGCCAGCTCACGCCCAGGGCCCAATGAGCAGTTCTTC. The rearrangement links TRBV18 to TRBJ2-1; TRBD1 might be the D (5 bases). CDR1 and CDR2 from the germline V gene are KGHSH and LQKENI. V lost 4 bases, J lost 6 bases, and 10 bases lay in between. There are 13 residues in the CDR3.

V and J are TRBV12-3 or TRBV12-4 and TRBJ2-3; D is undetermined. This CDR3 spans 13 amino acids. V gave up 2 bases and J gave up 2 bases, with 5 bases separating them. This chain's CDR3 is CASSLLHTDTQYF. The CDR3 region has the DNA TGTGCCAGCAGTTTACTACACACAGATACGCAGTATTTT.

This rearrangement joins TRBV7-9 to TRBJ1-2, with TRBD1 matching 7 bases. The CDR3 has 12 residues. V lost 5 bases, J lost 5 bases, and 2 bases stayed unmatched. Germline CDR1 is SEHNR and CDR2 is FQNEAQ (reference sequence). The CDR3 DNA reads as TGTGCCAGCAGCCCGACAGGGTATGGCTACACCTTC. Its translation: CASSPTGYGYTF.

The chain recombines TRBV6-5 with TRBJ2-7, with D perhaps being TRBD1 or TRBD2 (6 bases each). Germline assignment: CDR1 MNHEY and CDR2 SVGAGI. Trimming shortened V by 0 bases and J by 7 bases, and 16 bases separated the two germline ends. This CDR3 region has 15 residues. Here the CDR3 reads CASSYSTRGAREQYF. CDR3 DNA: TGTGCCAGCAGTTACTCGACAAGGGGGGCCCGTGAGCAGTACTTC.

J is TRBJ1-2 and V is TRBV28, with 10 positions matching TRBD1. The trim removed 5 bases at V and 3 bases at J, leaving 3 bases unmatched. This CDR3 has 14 amino acids. The V gene's germline CDR1 is MDHEN and CDR2 SYDVKM. The CDR3 sequence is CASSGGQGHYGYTF. The CDR3 DNA follows: TGTGCCAGCAGTGGGGGACAGGGGCACTATGGCTACACCTTC.

This clone was counted a single time. The V call is TRBV24-1, the J call TRBJ1-2; the D gene is possibly TRBD1 (5 bases). The CDR3 is made up of 13 amino acids. V lost 12 bases, J lost 5 bases, and 18 bases lay in between. Germline-derived CDR1 and CDR2 are KGHDR and SFDVKD. The DNA for the CDR3 is TGTGCCCTTAATGGGGGGGACGGGTATGGCTACACCTTC. Protein sequence: CALNGGDGYGYTF.

This rearrangement joins TRBV7-3 to TRBJ1-6, with a possible D match to TRBD1 (5 bases). Looked up from germline, CDR1 is SGHTA and CDR2 is FQGTGA. This CDR3 has 13 amino acids. V was clipped by 10 bases and J by 6 bases, with 13 bases between them. CDR3 loop: CATRVDANSPLHF. The CDR3 DNA reads TGTGCCACCAGGGTAGACGCTAATTCACCCCTCCACTTT.

This clone appeared a few times. The CDR3 DNA reads TGTGCCAGCAGCTTAGTGCAGGGGTCGGCGGTCCGGGAGCTGTTTTTT. This translates into CASSLVQGSAVRELFF. The chain links TRBV7-2 to TRBJ2-2, with D perhaps TRBD1 (6 bases). The CDR3 is 16 residues long. Per the germline V gene, CDR1 is SGHTA and CDR2 is FQGNSA. The germline V and J ends were trimmed by 1 base and 9 bases, with 18 bases remaining between them.

J is TRBJ1-4 and V is TRBV30; the D gene is possibly TRBD1 (6 bases). Trimming stripped 8 bases from V and 0 bases from J, with 10 bases between. Germline lookup yields CDR1 GTSNPN and CDR2 SVGIG (reference sequence). The CDR3 totals 13 residues. Written as DNA, the CDR3 is TGTGCCCGTGGGGGCGCAACTAATGAAAAACTGTTTTTT. This translates into CARGGATNEKLFF. Supplemented by reference TRBV30 and TRBJ1-4, the full variable domain reads SQTIHQWPATLVQPVGSPLSLECTVEGTSNPNLYWYRQAAGRGLQLLFYSVGIGQISSEVPQNLSASRPQDRQFILSSKKLLLSDSGFYLCARGGATNEKLFFGSGTQLSVL.

The chain is built from TRBV3-1 (or the pseudogene TRBV3-2) and TRBJ2-5; D unclear. Germline-derived CDR1 and CDR2 are LGHDT and YNNKEL (reference sequence). The V end was cut by 0 bases, the J end by 2 bases, with 10 bases between. This CDR3 is built from 15 residues. Written as DNA, the CDR3 is TGTGCCAGCAGCCAAGAGCAGGTGCTTCAAGAGACCCAGTACTTC. Its protein product is CASSQEQVLQETQYF.

The gene calls are TRBV6-1 and TRBJ1-2; unclear D gene. The CDR3 extends over 15 amino acids. V shed 2 bases and J shed 5 bases, with 15 bases lying between them. CDR1 is MNHNS, CDR2 SASEGT, per germline. The CDR3 nucleotides read TGTGCCAGCAGTGAACCAACTCTCCCGTGGTATGGCTACACCTTC. This translates into CASSEPTLPWYGYTF.

This clone turned up a few times. In DNA, the CDR3 is TGTGCCAGCAGCTTAGTTACAGGGGTGGGCGAGCAGTACTTC. This sequence encodes CASSLVTGVGEQYF. The rearrangement uses TRBV11-2 and TRBJ2-7; 7 nucleotides line up with TRBD1. CDR1 and CDR2 (germline): SGHAT, FQNNGV. J lost 6 bases, V lost 1 base, and 6 bases had no gene match. This CDR3 is built from 14 residues.

The chain uses TRBV25-1 and TRBJ1-2, with TRBD1 as a possible D gene (6 bases). Germline V gene lookup returns CDR1 MGHDK and CDR2 SYGVNS. V lost 4 bases and J lost 0, with 9 bases in between. The CDR3 is 14 residues long. The CDR3 bases are TGTGCCAGCAGTGTACAGGGCACTAACTATGGCTACACCTTC. Protein product: CASSVQGTNYGYTF.

The chain has TRBV6-5 and TRBJ2-7; D possibly corresponds to TRBD2 (6 bases). The germline V gene encodes CDR1 MNHEY and CDR2 SVGAGI. The CDR3 loop spans 16 amino acids. V lost 0 bases and J lost 3, with 15 bases in between. Here the CDR3 reads CASSYSIAVPIYEQYF. The CDR3 nucleotides read TGTGCCAGCAGTTACTCAATAGCGGTACCGATCTACGAGCAGTACTTC.

The V and J genes are TRBV6-5 and TRBJ2-7; 12 bases line up with TRBD2. The germline gives CDR1 MNHEY, CDR2 SVGAGI. CDR3 size: 14 residues. V lost 6 bases to trimming and J lost 3 bases; unmatched junction nucleotides: 3. The CDR3 sequence: CASRWTSGNYEQYF. The CDR3 DNA is TGTGCCAGCAGATGGACTAGCGGGAACTACGAGCAGTACTTC.

The chain employs TRBV6-5 and TRBJ2-7; unclear D gene. Deletions cut 2 bases from V and 4 bases from J, with 12 bases between. Germline V gene lookup returns CDR1 MNHEY and CDR2 SVGAGI. The CDR3 length is 14 residues. The CDR3 nucleotides are TGTGCCAGCAGTTACCAGGAGAAAGCATACGAGCAGTACTTC. Translating gives CASSYQEKAYEQYF.

The rearrangement links TRBV9 to TRBJ1-2, with D possibly TRBD1 on 5 matching bases. V was pared by 2 bases and J by 2 bases, with 13 bases between. Germline V gives CDR1 SGDLS, CDR2 YYNGEE. This CDR3 is built from 15 residues. The CDR3 spells CASSVGGDSNYGYTF. The CDR3 coding sequence is TGTGCCAGCAGCGTTGGGGGGGACTCCAACTATGGCTACACCTTC.

This clone was counted between two and nine times. The V call is TRBV9, the J call TRBJ1-4; possibly TRBD1 for D (6 bases). The CDR3 runs 16 residues. The V gene's germline CDR1 is SGDLS and CDR2 YYNGEE. V was clipped by 0 bases and J by 8 bases, with 17 bases between them. CDR3 DNA sequence: TGTGCCAGCAGCGTAGGAATGGGACAACGGCGAGAAAAACTGTTTTTT. It translates to CASSVGMGQRREKLFF.

The CDR3 DNA sequence: TGTGCCAGCAGTAAGACAGTACTCCGGGGCGAGACCCAGTACTTC. This encodes CASSKTVLRGETQYF. This sequence joins TRBV7-3 and TRBJ2-5; D could derive from TRBD1 or TRBD2 (5 bases each). V lost 6 bases and J lost 5, with 19 bases in between. Germline assignment: CDR1 SGHTA and CDR2 FQGTGA. CDR3 length equals 15 residues.